This TCR beta chain stems from a study of blood T cell repertoires in COVID-19. Whole-study context: Nucleic acid was either cDNA or gDNA, and it came from T cells, B-cell-depleted T cells, or PBMCs.

Generated by immunoSEQ multiplex PCR, the TCRdb table keeps only in-frame clones and is missing some. The sample contains some 330,000 clones, approximately 89% of which appear only once. Participant-reported clinical history was the basis for cohort assignment. Recovery among Cohort 3 donors was established by two negative PCRs, clearance, or symptom resolution. This clone was counted a few times. Germline CDR1 is GTSNPN and CDR2 is SVGIG (reference sequence). CDR3 length equals 14 residues. Trimming removed 0 bases from V and 6 bases from J, with 14 bases in between. The TCR sequence derives from a man aged 25-45 years who had recovered from COVID-19. The chain links TRBV30 to TRBJ1-1; D may be TRBD1 (5 bases). The sequenced sample was PBMCs or T cells enriched from blood (not recorded which). The CDR3 DNA is TGTGCCTGGAGTGTCGGGGGGAAGGGCTCTGAAGCTTTCTTT. Translating it yields CAWSVGGKGSEAFF.